This entry features one T cell receptor (beta chain) sequence. Antigen specificity is unknown. Collection of lesional scalp punch biopsies and peripheral blood was performed in alopecia areata patients. V was cut by 0 bases and J by 4 bases, with 8 bases left in between. The CDR3 consists of 15 residues. CDR1 is SGHRS and CDR2 is YFSETQ in the germline V gene. Sequencing used cDNA as its template, made by extracting RNA and reverse transcribing it. Sequencing used immunoSEQ multiplex PCR; TCRdb keeps in-frame clones, though not all of them. The profile shows about 98,000 clones, 40% to 45% of them singletons. The sample originates from a study of CD8+ T cells in alopecia areata. Study-wide context: At a dose of 5 to 10 mg twice daily, oral tofacitinib was given to treated patients. Whole-study results and caveats: Shared TCR sequences were less clear between patients than in mice, possibly partly from HLA diversity.

The chain joins TRBV5-1 to TRBJ1-6, with no clear D. The receptor was derived from a human donor with alopecia areata. Sequencing was done on a sample of CD4+ T cells sorted from blood. The CDR3: CASSLEAGYNSPLHF. In DNA, the CDR3 is TGCGCCAGCAGCTTGGAGGCGGGGTATAATTCACCCCTCCACTTT.